This T cell receptor (beta chain) was sequenced during a study of naive and memory T cell subsets. Both TRBC1 and TRBC2 were covered by a beta constant-region primer of two equimolar oligonucleotides. The ligated cDNA underwent four PCR rounds using SP2 and nested alpha and beta constant-region primers. TCRdb analysed the UMI-ligation and nested PCR reads with MiXCR anew, one entry per CDR3 protein. The table lists approximately 150,000 distinct CDR3 sequences, approximately 22% of them singletons. There are a few counts of this clonotype. Its antigen remains unknown. Per germline, CDR1 SGHAT and CDR2 FQNNGV. This CDR3 has 16 residues. With 5 bases clipped from V and 1 base from J, the junction kept 8 bases outside the gene matches. Cells stained for CD3, CD4, CD8, CD45RA, CD27 and viability were sorted into four CD45RA/CD27 subsets. Study-wide results and limits: Over 90% of naive TCR sequences appeared only once, unlike memory subsets. Possibly reflecting memory cells re-expressing CD45RA, a few larger clonotypes occurred in naive repertoires, especially CD8. No ground truth validated the naive and memory repertoire findings.

Sequencing used naive CD4+ T cells from blood. This receptor was obtained from a human donor in good health. The V and J genes are TRBV11-2 and TRBJ2-3, with 8 bases aligning to TRBD2. CDR3 region: CASSPGQTSGTDTQYF. The CDR3 DNA sequence: TGTGCCAGCAGCCCGGGGCAGACTAGCGGCACAGATACGCAGTATTTT.